The clone carrying this T cell receptor beta chain was counted only a few times. This sample is part of a study of control samples from healthy donors and cancer patients. In germline, CDR1 is MNHEY, CDR2 SVGAGI. The junction had 6 bases not matched to a gene; V was cut back by 6 bases and J by 2 bases. The CDR3 runs 14 residues. Generated by immunoSEQ multiplex PCR, the TCRdb table keeps only in-frame clones and is missing some. The data contain 75,000 to 90,000 clones, 85% to 90% of them seen just once; the ten biggest clones take up over 2%. Material for sequencing was blood. The chain is built from TRBV6-5 and TRBJ2-5; 7 nucleotides align to TRBD1. The TCR was taken from a middle-aged woman in good health. CDR3 coding DNA: TGTGCCAGCAGCCCGGACAGGATACAAGAGACCCAGTACTTC. Translating gives CASSPDRIQETQYF.